This T cell receptor (beta chain) was identified in a study of Ad26.COV2.S vaccination and SARS-CoV-2 variants. General study points: Quantification of TCR breadth and depth may have yielded underestimates of total T cell responses. Individuals receiving vaccine had higher spike-specific TCR breadth than placebo recipients did.

The germline gives CDR1 LNHNV, CDR2 YYDKDF (reference sequence). The CDR3 has 15 amino acids. J gave up 3 bases and V 4 bases, and 8 bases lay outside the gene matches. On this clone: Its antigen is currently unknown.

Using immunoSEQ multiplex PCR, the repertoire was profiled, and TCRdb retains in-frame clones only, with some absent. The data contain some 39,000 clones, about 83% of them singletons. The source material was peripheral blood, sampled after recovery from COVID-19. The TCR was taken from a human donor who had recovered from COVID-19. The chain combines TRBV15 with TRBJ2-5; 7 bases align to TRBD1. The CDR3 sequence is CATSTSPGTEETQYF. The CDR3 nucleotides are TGTGCCACCAGCACCTCACCGGGGACAGAAGAGACCCAGTACTTC.